One TCR beta chain is described in this entry. The sample is drawn from a study of T-cell memory formation after mild COVID-19. V shed 0 bases and J shed 2 bases, with 11 bases lying between them. This CDR3 is 15 amino acids long. In germline, CDR1 is SGHDN, CDR2 FVKESK. TCRdb processed the 5' RACE reads anew with MiXCR; each CDR3 protein has one entry. Among more than 450,000 distinct CDR3 sequences listed, roughly 17% were seen once. This sequence originates from an adult woman who had mild COVID-19 (a few samples of this study predate the infection). Cell type and time point are not known. This chain links TRBV14 with TRBJ2-7, with D tentatively TRBD1 (6 bases). What was sequenced was PBMCs or a T cell subset sorted from them (not recorded which). CDR3 sequence (DNA): TGTGCCAGCAGCCAAGAACAGGGTTACACCTACGAGCAGTACTTC. Amino acid sequence: CASSQEQGYTYEQYF.